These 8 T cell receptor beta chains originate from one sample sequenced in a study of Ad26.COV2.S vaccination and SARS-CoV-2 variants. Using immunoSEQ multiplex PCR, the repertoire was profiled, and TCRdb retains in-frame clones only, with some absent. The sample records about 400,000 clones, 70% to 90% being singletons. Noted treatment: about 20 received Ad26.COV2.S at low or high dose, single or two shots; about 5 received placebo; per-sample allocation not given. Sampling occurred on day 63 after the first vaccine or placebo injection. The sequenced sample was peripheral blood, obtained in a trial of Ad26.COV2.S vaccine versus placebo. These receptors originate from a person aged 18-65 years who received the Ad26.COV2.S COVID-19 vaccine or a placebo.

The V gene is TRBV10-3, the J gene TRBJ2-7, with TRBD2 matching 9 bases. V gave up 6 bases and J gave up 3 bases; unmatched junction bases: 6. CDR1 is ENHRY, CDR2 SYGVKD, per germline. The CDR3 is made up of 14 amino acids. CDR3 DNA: TGTGCCATCAGATCCGGGACTAGCCGCTACGAGCAGTACTTC. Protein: CAIRSGTSRYEQYF.

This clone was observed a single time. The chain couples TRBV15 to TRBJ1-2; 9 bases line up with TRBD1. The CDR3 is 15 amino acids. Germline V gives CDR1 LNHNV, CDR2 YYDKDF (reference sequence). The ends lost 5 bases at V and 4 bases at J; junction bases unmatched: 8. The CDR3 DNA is TGTGCCACCAGCGGGACAGGGCTAAGTGGCTATGGCTACACCTTC. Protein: CATSGTGLSGYGYTF.

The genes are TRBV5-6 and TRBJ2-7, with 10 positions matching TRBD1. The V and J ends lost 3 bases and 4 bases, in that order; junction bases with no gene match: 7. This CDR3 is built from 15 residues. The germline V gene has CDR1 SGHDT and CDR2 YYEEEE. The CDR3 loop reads CASSSTGTGDYEQYF. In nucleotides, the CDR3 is TGTGCCAGCAGCTCGACCGGGACAGGGGATTACGAGCAGTACTTC.

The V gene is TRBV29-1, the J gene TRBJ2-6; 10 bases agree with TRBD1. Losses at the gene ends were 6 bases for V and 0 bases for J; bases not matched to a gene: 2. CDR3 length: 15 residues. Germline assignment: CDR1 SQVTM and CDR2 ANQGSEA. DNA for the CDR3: TGCAGCGTAGGGGACAGGGGCTCTGGGGCCAACGTCCTGACTTTC. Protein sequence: CSVGDRGSGANVLTF. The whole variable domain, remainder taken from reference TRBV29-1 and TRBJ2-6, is SAVISQKPSRDICQRGTSLTIQCQVDSQVTMMFWYRQQPGQSLTLIATANQGSEATYESGFVIDKFPISRPNLTFSTLTVSNMSPEDSSIYLCSVGDRGSGANVLTFGAGSRLTVL.

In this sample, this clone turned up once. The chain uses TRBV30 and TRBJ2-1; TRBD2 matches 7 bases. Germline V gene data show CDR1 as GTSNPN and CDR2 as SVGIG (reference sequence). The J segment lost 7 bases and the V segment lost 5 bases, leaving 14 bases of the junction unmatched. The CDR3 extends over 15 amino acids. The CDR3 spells CAWDREREGRNEQFF. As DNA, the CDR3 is TGTGCCTGGGACCGTGAAAGGGAGGGCCGGAATGAGCAGTTCTTC.

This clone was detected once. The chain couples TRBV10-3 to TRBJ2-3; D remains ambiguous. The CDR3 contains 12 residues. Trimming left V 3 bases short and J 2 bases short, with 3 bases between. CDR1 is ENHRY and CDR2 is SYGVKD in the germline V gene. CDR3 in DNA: TGTGCCATCAGTGATAACACAGATACGCAGTATTTT. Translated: CAISDNTDTQYF.

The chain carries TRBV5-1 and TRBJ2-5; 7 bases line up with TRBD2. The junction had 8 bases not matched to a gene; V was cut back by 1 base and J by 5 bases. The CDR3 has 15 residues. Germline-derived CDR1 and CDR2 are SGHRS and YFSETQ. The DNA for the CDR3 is TGCGCCAGCAGCTTGCTTGGCGGGAGTGCTGAGACCCAGTACTTC. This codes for CASSLLGGSAETQYF.

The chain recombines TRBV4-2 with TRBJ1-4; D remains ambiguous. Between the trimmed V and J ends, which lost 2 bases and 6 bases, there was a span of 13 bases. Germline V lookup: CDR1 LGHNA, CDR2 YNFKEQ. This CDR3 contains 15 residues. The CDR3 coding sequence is TGTGCCAGCAGCCAACGAGGTGAAGGGTATGAAAAACTGTTTTTT. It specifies CASSQRGEGYEKLFF.